The 8 T cell receptor beta chains below come from one sample, sequenced in a study of T cells in Graves' hyperthyroidism and ophthalmopathy. RNA transcripts yielded amplified TCR beta CDR3 regions. The primer set for the first-round RT-PCR of the TCR CDR3 was HTBI. Each CDR3 protein gets one entry after TCRdb re-called the multiplex PCR reads with MiXCR. The table shows about 500,000 distinct CDR3 sequences, with approximately 15% occurring only once. Specimen: blood. These receptors all come from a woman aged 18-29 years with Graves' hyperthyroidism.

This clonotype was recorded at least ten times. The V and J genes are TRBV20-1 and TRBJ2-5; D is perhaps TRBD2 (6 bases). Trimming shortened V by 5 bases and J by 4 bases, and 14 bases separated the two germline ends. The CDR3 length is 13 residues. CDR1 DFQATT and CDR2 SNEGSKA come from the germline V gene (reference sequence). This CDR3 reads CSAGQDYRETQYF. The DNA for the CDR3 is TGCAGTGCTGGTCAGGACTACCGAGAGACCCAGTACTTC.

At least ten counts were recorded for this clonotype. This chain connects TRBV15 to TRBJ2-1; 8 bases agree with TRBD2. Germline values: CDR1 LNHNV, CDR2 YYDKDF (reference sequence). There are 16 residues in the CDR3. J gave up 6 bases and V 3 bases, and 10 bases lay outside the gene matches. This chain's CDR3 is CATSRDPTGGPNEQFF. The CDR3 coding sequence is TGTGCCACCAGCAGGGACCCCACGGGAGGGCCCAATGAGCAGTTCTTC.

This clonotype appeared a few times. This chain connects TRBV14 to TRBJ2-7; a possible D gene is TRBD2 (5 bases). The germline V and J ends were trimmed by 0 bases and 7 bases, with 10 bases remaining between them. Germline loops: CDR1 SGHDN, CDR2 FVKESK. This CDR3 has 13 amino acids. In DNA form, the CDR3 reads TGTGCCAGCAGCCAAGATCGGAGGTGGGAGCAGTACTTC. It yields the protein CASSQDRRWEQYF.

This clonotype was counted many times. This chain connects TRBV12-3 or TRBV12-4 to TRBJ1-2, with TRBD1 matching over 8 bases. CDR3 length: 14 amino acids. Germline trimming cut 6 bases from V and 4 bases from J; bases unmatched to any gene: 7. Here the CDR3 reads CASRRDRSFYGYTF. In DNA form, the CDR3 reads TGTGCCAGCAGACGGGACAGGTCTTTCTATGGCTACACCTTC.

This clonotype has at least ten counts. The CDR3 region is CASSGGVYEQYV. The CDR3 DNA follows: TGTGCCAGCAGTGGCGGGGTCTACGAGCAGTACGTC. This chain connects TRBV2 to TRBJ2-7; perhaps TRBD2 as D (6 bases). Trimming pared 4 bases from V and 3 bases from J, leaving 7 bases between. CDR1 and CDR2 from the germline V gene are SNHLY and FYNNEI. This CDR3 region has 12 residues.

This clonotype has at least ten counts. This chain connects TRBV24-1 to TRBJ1-2; D unresolved. CDR1 is KGHDR and CDR2 is SFDVKD in the germline V gene. The CDR3 is made up of 15 amino acids. V lost 3 bases and J lost 3, with 13 bases in between. Here the CDR3 DNA reads TGTGCCACCAGTGATCCGAAGGTAGGATACTATGGCTACACCTTC. Protein: CATSDPKVGYYGYTF.

The J gene is TRBJ2-7, the V gene TRBV5-4; D not resolved. V dropped 6 bases and J dropped 4 bases, with 23 bases sitting between them. Germline CDR1 SGHNT, CDR2 YYREEE (reference sequence). CDR3 length: 16 amino acids. The CDR3 region has the DNA TGTGCCAGCATTGCCTTTCAACCGGGTCAGAAGTACGAGCAGTACTTC. This translates into CASIAFQPGQKYEQYF.

This clonotype was picked up many times. Written as DNA, the CDR3 is TGTGCCAGCAGTTTAGGGGGAGTAACGGGTTCACCCCTCCACTTT. Protein sequence: CASSLGGVTGSPLHF. The gene calls are TRBV12-3 or TRBV12-4 and TRBJ1-6; D is unresolved. The CDR3 length is 15 residues. V shed 1 base and J shed 9 bases, with 13 bases lying between them.